The rows below give T cell receptor beta chains drawn from one sample of a study of read filtering for tumor transcriptome and immune sequencing. In TCRdb, the reads were re-called with MiXCR into one record per CDR3 protein. This table holds 50,000 or so distinct CDR3 sequences, about 19% found once. Specimen: a population of CD138-negative cells sorted from bone marrow. The receptors derive from a donor aged 40 or older with multiple myeloma. The CDR3 runs from the conserved cysteine through the conserved F or W. Fields, in order: J gene, D gene, V gene, clone size, CDR3 DNA, CDR3 protein. A D gene is named only where the DNA matches it firmly. A clone size is listed for some rows: how often the clone was seen (once, few, many), or a class if it is expanded.

J: TRBJ2-7
D: NA
V: TRBV20-1
size: many
DNA: TGCAGTGCTATAAGAGCAGCGGCTGACGAGCAGTACTTC
CDR3: CSAIRAAADEQYF

J: TRBJ1-1
D: NA
V: TRBV29-1
size: many
DNA: TGCAGCGGTAAGAACCCGAACACTGAAGCTTTCTTT
CDR3: CSGKNPNTEAFF

J: TRBJ1-1
D: NA
V: TRBV19
size: many
DNA: TGTGCCAGTAGCGATCCCCGGGGAGGGGGGAACGTTGGTGAAGCTTTCTTT
CDR3: CASSDPRGGGNVGEAFF

J: TRBJ1-4
D: NA
V: TRBV6-1
size: many
DNA: TGTGCCAGCAGTTCACTGGCCTCGGCGGAGGGGAATGAAAAACTGTTTTTT
CDR3: CASSSLASAEGNEKLFF

J: TRBJ1-5
D: NA
V: TRBV12-5
size: many
DNA: TGTGCTAGTGGTTTGGAGACCGGTGGGAATCAGCCCCAGCATTTT
CDR3: CASGLETGGNQPQHF

J: TRBJ1-6
D: TRBD1
V: TRBV7-9
size: few
DNA: TGTGCCAGCAGCACCGGGACAGGGGACTCACCCCTCCACTTT
CDR3: CASSTGTGDSPLHF

J: TRBJ2-7
D: NA
V: TRBV29-1
size: medium-sized
DNA: TGCAGCGTGACGGGCAGGGGTGCCTCGGGGGAGCAGTACTTC
CDR3: CSVTGRGASGEQYF

J: TRBJ1-1
D: NA
V: TRBV6-5
size: many
DNA: TGTGCCAGCAGACGACGGGGGAGTAGTGAAGCTTTCTTT
CDR3: CASRRRGSSEAFF

J: TRBJ1-1
D: TRBD1
V: TRBV12-3/TRBV12-4
size: many
DNA: TGTGCCAGCAGCCCTTTACTAGGGACAGGGGACACTGAAGCTTTCTTT
CDR3: CASSPLLGTGDTEAFF

J: TRBJ1-1
D: NA
V: TRBV10-3
size: many
DNA: TGTGCCATCAGTGGCGCAGGGAACACTGAAGCTTTCTTT
CDR3: CAISGAGNTEAFF

J: TRBJ2-5
D: TRBD2
V: TRBV29-1
size: NA
DNA: TGCAGCGCCCCGGGGGGGGCTCAAGAGACCCAGTACTTC
CDR3: CSAPGGAQETQYF

J: TRBJ2-5
D: NA
V: TRBV2
size: many
DNA: TGTGCCAGCAGCTACGGACGGCTGCACCAAGAGACCCAGTACTTC
CDR3: CASSYGRLHQETQYF

J: TRBJ2-7
D: TRBD2
V: TRBV9
size: many
DNA: TGTGCCAGCAGCGTAGGTGAGCGGGAGCCCTCCTACGAGCAGTACTTC
CDR3: CASSVGEREPSYEQYF

J: TRBJ2-2
D: NA
V: TRBV4-3
size: many
DNA: TGCGCCAGCAGCCAAGAAGCCAGCTGGGGATCAAGCACCGGGGAGCTGTTTTTT
CDR3: CASSQEASWGSSTGELFF

J: TRBJ2-1
D: NA
V: TRBV15
size: many
DNA: TGTGCCACCAGCCCCCAACCCAGCGCGGCCTATGAGCAGTTCTTC
CDR3: CATSPQPSAAYEQFF

J: TRBJ2-7
D: NA
V: TRBV9
size: many
DNA: TGTGCCAGCAGCCCAAGACTCCCTCCTGGGGAGCAGTACTTC
CDR3: CASSPRLPPGEQYF

J: TRBJ2-1
D: NA
V: TRBV4-3
size: many
DNA: TGCGCCAGCAGCCAAGTTTCCGCGGGTCCCTACAATGAGCAGTTCTTC
CDR3: CASSQVSAGPYNEQFF

J: TRBJ2-2
D: NA
V: TRBV19
size: many
DNA: TGTGCCAGTAGTATAGTCCGGGTATCGAACACCGGGGAGCTGTTTTTT
CDR3: CASSIVRVSNTGELFF

J: TRBJ1-1
D: TRBD1
V: TRBV23-1
size: many
DNA: TGCGCCATCCCGCCCATGACAGGGGACGCACTCTCCCTAGCTTTCTTT
CDR3: CAIPPMTGDALSLAFF

J: TRBJ2-2
D: NA
V: TRBV23-1
size: many
DNA: TGCGCCAGCAGTCAAGGTGTTGTGACTGGGAACACCGGGGAGCTGTTTTTT
CDR3: CASSQGVVTGNTGELFF

J: TRBJ2-1
D: NA
V: TRBV12-3/TRBV12-4
size: many
DNA: TGTGCCAGCAGTTCGAGGGGGGGGTACAATGAGCAGTTCTTC
CDR3: CASSSRGGYNEQFF

J: TRBJ2-1
D: TRBD2
V: TRBV24-1
size: many
DNA: TGTGCCACCAGTGATTACAGCGGGAGTTCGTCCCATGAGCAGTTCTTC
CDR3: CATSDYSGSSSHEQFF

J: TRBJ1-2
D: TRBD1
V: TRBV30
size: many
DNA: TGTGCCTGGAGTCCTGTCCGGGACAGGGTACACTATGGCTACACCTTC
CDR3: CAWSPVRDRVHYGYTF

J: TRBJ2-1
D: NA
V: TRBV19
size: many
DNA: TGTGCCAGTAGTTCGGACAAAAGCTCCTACAATGAGCAGTTCTTC
CDR3: CASSSDKSSYNEQFF

J: TRBJ2-5
D: TRBD2
V: TRBV20-1
size: many
DNA: TGCAGTGCTAACATACTAGCGGAGTTTGGAGAGACCCAGTACTTC
CDR3: CSANILAEFGETQYF

J: TRBJ2-3
D: NA
V: TRBV12-3/TRBV12-4
size: many
DNA: TGTGCCAGCAGCACTTGGGGCACAGATACGCAGTATTTT
CDR3: CASSTWGTDTQYF

J: TRBJ2-3
D: NA
V: TRBV20-1
size: many
DNA: TGCAGTGCTAGAGGTCCAGCGGTCAGGGCAGATACGCAGTATTTT
CDR3: CSARGPAVRADTQYF

J: TRBJ1-1
D: NA
V: TRBV6-5
size: few
DNA: TGTGCCAGCAGACTACAGGGACTGAACACTGAAGCTTTCTTT
CDR3: CASRLQGLNTEAFF

J: TRBJ2-1
D: TRBD1
V: TRBV14
size: many
DNA: TGTGCCAGCAGCCCTCCGTTCAAAGCAGGGGGTTACAATGAGCAGTTCTTC
CDR3: CASSPPFKAGGYNEQFF

J: TRBJ2-4
D: TRBD1
V: TRBV29-1
size: many
DNA: TGCAGCGTTGGTGGTGGCAGGGGGTTGACCATTCAGTACTTC
CDR3: CSVGGGRGLTIQYF

J: TRBJ2-7
D: TRBD2
V: TRBV7-2
size: many
DNA: TGTGCCAGCAGCGCCTACATTCTCCCCCCGGAACCGAGTGTAGCGGGAGGGCCCTACGAGCAGTACTTC
CDR3: CASSAYILPPEPSVAGGPYEQYF

J: TRBJ2-5
D: TRBD1
V: TRBV24-1
size: large
DNA: TGTGCCACCAGTGATCCCGGGACAGGGGACCGGGAGACCCAGTACTTC
CDR3: CATSDPGTGDRETQYF

J: TRBJ1-1
D: NA
V: TRBV12-5
size: NA
DNA: TGTGCTAGTGGTCCCGGTGTAGGGATGAACACTGAAGCTTTCTTT
CDR3: CASGPGVGMNTEAFF

J: TRBJ1-1
D: TRBD1
V: TRBV6-1
size: NA
DNA: TGTGCCAGCAAACAGGGGGGCTCGAACACTGAAGCTTTCTTT
CDR3: CASKQGGSNTEAFF

J: TRBJ2-3
D: NA
V: TRBV29-1
size: many
DNA: TGCAGCGTAGGGGCCCTTACAGGGCAGGGTACGCAGTATTTT
CDR3: CSVGALTGQGTQYF

J: TRBJ2-5
D: NA
V: TRBV7-2
size: NA
DNA: TGTGCCAGCAGCTTAGATTGGTATAGGGGGGGCAGGGAGACCCAGTACTTC
CDR3: CASSLDWYRGGRETQYF

J: TRBJ2-5
D: NA
V: TRBV6-5
size: many
DNA: TGTGCCAGCAGTTACGCCTCTGGACTCTGGTGGACCCAGTACTTC
CDR3: CASSYASGLWWTQYF

J: TRBJ1-4
D: NA
V: TRBV13
size: few
DNA: TGTGCCAGCAGCTTCGGAGGCGGAGGATCTAATGAAAAACTGTTTTTT
CDR3: CASSFGGGGSNEKLFF

J: TRBJ2-3
D: NA
V: TRBV10-3
size: many
DNA: TGTGCCATCAGTGAGAGGTTTTCGGCTAGCGCTTCGCACACAGATACGCAGTATTTT
CDR3: CAISERFSASASHTDTQYF

J: TRBJ2-3
D: TRBD2
V: TRBV11-2
size: many
DNA: TGTGCCAGCAGCTTAGGTTTCTCTAGCGGGATGTTAGATACGCAGTATTTT
CDR3: CASSLGFSSGMLDTQYF

J: TRBJ1-1
D: NA
V: TRBV18
size: many
DNA: TGTGCCAGCTCACCTCAGGGTGTAAAAACTGAAGCTTTCTTT
CDR3: CASSPQGVKTEAFF

J: TRBJ2-3
D: NA
V: TRBV4-2
size: many
DNA: TGTGCCAGCAGGGGACCCCCAGATACGCAGTATTTT
CDR3: CASRGPPDTQYF

J: TRBJ2-3
D: NA
V: TRBV19
size: many
DNA: TGTGCCAGTAGTGAGGGACCTTCGAGGCAGTATTTT
CDR3: CASSEGPSRQYF

J: TRBJ2-3
D: TRBD2
V: TRBV13
size: many
DNA: TGTGCCAGCAGCTTAGAAGAAAGCGGGAGGGCTTTCGGCACAGATACGCAGTATTTT
CDR3: CASSLEESGRAFGTDTQYF

J: TRBJ1-5
D: NA
V: TRBV7-9
size: many
DNA: TGTGCCAGCAGCCTGGGACTGACTAATCAGCCCCAGCATTTT
CDR3: CASSLGLTNQPQHF

J: TRBJ2-1
D: NA
V: TRBV29-1
size: medium-sized
DNA: TGCAGCGTTGACCAAGGACAGCAGTACAATGAGCAGTTCTTC
CDR3: CSVDQGQQYNEQFF

J: TRBJ1-1
D: TRBD1
V: TRBV6-2/TRBV6-3
size: NA
DNA: TGTGCCAGCAGTTACTCGACAGGGGGCGGAGGCACTGAAGCTTCCTTT
CDR3: CASSYSTGGGGTEASF